A selection of T cell receptor beta chains follows, all from one sample in a study of blood T cell repertoires in COVID-19. The assay was immunoSEQ multiplex PCR, and TCRdb's table has in-frame clones only and misses some. The table has around 11,000 clones, roughly 85% seen once. The material sequenced was peripheral blood. The receptors here all came from a man between 25 and 39 years old with active or convalescent COVID-19. CDR3s include the opening cysteine and the closing phenylalanine or tryptophan. Each record gives: D gene, clone size, J gene, V gene, CDR3 protein, CDR3 DNA. The D gene is left open where the match is weak. Clone size is stated in some rows and not others, as once, few, many or a class when expanded.

NA once TRBJ2-6 TRBV21-1 CASLAGAAGANVLTF TGTGCCAGCCTCGCGGGGGCGGCTGGGGCCAACGTCCTGACTTTC
NA NA TRBJ1-1 TRBV19 CASSIRQTNTEAFF TGTGCCAGTAGTATAAGGCAGACTAACACTGAAGCTTTCTTT
NA NA TRBJ1-1 TRBV5-1 CASSLVAGASVQTEAFF TGCGCCAGCAGCCTGGTTGCGGGGGCCTCGGTACAGACTGAAGCTTTCTTT
TRBD1 NA TRBJ1-1 TRBV19 CASSSRDRGTEAFF TGTGCCAGTAGTAGCCGGGACAGGGGCACTGAAGCTTTCTTT
NA few TRBJ1-4 TRBV13 CASSPGRGDEKLFF TGTGCCAGCAGCCCGGGACGGGGGGATGAAAAACTGTTTTTT
NA NA TRBJ2-3 TRBV11-1 CASSLRYRSTDTQYF TGTGCCAGCAGCTTAAGGTACAGGAGCACAGATACGCAGTATTTT
NA NA TRBJ2-5 TRBV29-1 CSVGTQETQYF TGCAGCGTTGGTACTCAAGAGACCCAGTACTTC
TRBD1 NA TRBJ1-3 TRBV25-1 CASSEYEGASGNTIYF TGTGCCAGCAGTGAATACGAGGGGGCGAGTGGAAACACCATATATTTT
NA NA TRBJ2-5 TRBV7-8 CASSFRLGPPETQYF TGTGCCAGCAGCTTCCGTTTGGGGCCGCCGGAGACCCAGTACTTC
TRBD2 once TRBJ2-5 TRBV19 CASSIGGSGGAETQYF TGTGCCAGTAGTATAGGAGGTAGCGGGGGGGCGGAGACCCAGTACTTC
TRBD1 NA TRBJ1-5 TRBV27 CASSTTGRRPQHF TGTGCCAGCAGTACGACAGGGAGGAGGCCCCAGCATTTT
TRBD1 NA TRBJ2-5 TRBV5-1 CASSPGTGGYQETQYF TGCGCCAGCAGCCCTGGGACAGGGGGTTACCAAGAGACCCAGTACTTC
TRBD1 NA TRBJ1-2 TRBV3-1/TRBV3-2 CASSQDLGQGSYGYTF TGTGCCAGCAGCCAAGATCTAGGACAGGGGTCCTATGGCTACACCTTC
TRBD1 NA TRBJ2-5 TRBV5-4 CASSYDRGHGETQYF TGTGCCAGCAGCTACGACAGGGGGCATGGTGAGACCCAGTACTTC
TRBD1 NA TRBJ1-5 TRBV6-2/TRBV6-3 CASSPGTEYNQPQHF TGTGCCAGCAGCCCCGGGACAGAATACAATCAGCCCCAGCATTTT
TRBD2 NA TRBJ2-3 TRBV30 CACSIGGGLTDTQYF TGTGCCTGTTCCATCGGGGGGGGCCTCACAGATACGCAGTATTTT
TRBD1 NA TRBJ1-2 TRBV6-5 CASSYSGQGTNYGYTF TGTGCCAGCAGTTACTCGGGACAGGGTACCAACTATGGCTACACCTTC
NA NA TRBJ1-3 TRBV15 CATSYGTGPFSGNTIYF TGTGCCACCAGCTATGGAACAGGACCGTTCTCTGGAAACACCATATATTTT
NA once TRBJ2-5 TRBV24-1 CATSDLRFGGKETQYF TGTGCCACCAGTGATTTGCGATTCGGAGGGAAAGAGACCCAGTACTTC
TRBD1 NA TRBJ1-2 TRBV19 CASSIPQGDGYTF TGTGCCAGTAGTATCCCCCAGGGGGATGGCTACACCTTC
TRBD2 once TRBJ2-3 TRBV5-1 CASSYGTTTDTQYF TGCGCCAGCAGTTACGGGACTACCACAGATACGCAGTATTTT
TRBD2 NA TRBJ2-5 TRBV2 CASSRTTSGVRETQYF TGTGCCAGCAGTCGCACGACTAGCGGGGTTAGAGAGACCCAGTACTTC
NA NA TRBJ2-5 TRBV5-1 CASSLVPTAEETQYF TGCGCCAGCAGCTTGGTTCCCACGGCGGAGGAGACCCAGTACTTC
TRBD2 NA TRBJ2-5 TRBV24-1 CATSDLAGGETQYF TGTGCCACCAGTGACCTCGCGGGGGGCGAGACCCAGTACTTC
NA NA TRBJ1-1 TRBV7-2 CASSLEGRANTEAFF TGTGCCAGCAGCTTAGAGGGCAGGGCGAACACTGAAGCTTTCTTT
TRBD1 NA TRBJ1-1 TRBV2 CARGTAKNTEAFF TGTGCCAGAGGGACAGCCAAGAACACTGAAGCTTTCTTT
NA NA TRBJ1-4 TRBV6-1 CASSEQGGEKLFF TGTGCCAGCAGTGAACAGGGTGGGGAAAAACTGTTTTTT
NA NA TRBJ1-5 TRBV7-8 CASSLARTVSNQPQHF TGTGCCAGCAGCTTAGCCCGGACAGTTAGCAATCAGCCCCAGCATTTT
NA NA TRBJ2-1 TRBV5-1 CASSLSGPYNEQFF TGCGCCAGCAGCTTAAGCGGCCCCTACAATGAGCAGTTCTTC
NA NA TRBJ1-1 TRBV20-1 CSASRTDSMNTEAFF TGCAGTGCTAGTAGGACAGATAGCATGAACACTGAAGCTTTCTTT
TRBD1 NA TRBJ1-1 TRBV5-4 CASSGGQGAITEAFF TGTGCCAGCAGCGGAGGACAGGGGGCGATCACTGAAGCTTTCTTT
TRBD2 NA TRBJ2-1 TRBV9 CASSQAGGHNNEQFF TGTGCCAGCAGCCAAGCGGGGGGGCACAACAATGAGCAGTTCTTC
NA NA TRBJ2-2 TRBV24-1 CATRGLPESGELFF TGTGCCACCAGAGGACTCCCTGAGTCCGGGGAGCTGTTTTTT
TRBD1 NA TRBJ2-1 TRBV20-1 CSASGTGEQFF TGCAGTGCTAGTGGGACAGGGGAGCAGTTCTTC
NA NA TRBJ1-2 TRBV30 CAWSGALGRYGYTF TGTGCCTGGAGTGGGGCCTTGGGTCGCTATGGCTACACCTTC
NA NA TRBJ2-5 TRBV2 CASSAGMETQYF TGTGCCAGCAGTGCAGGGATGGAGACCCAGTACTTC
NA NA TRBJ2-5 TRBV9 CASSVMTGRPETQYF TGTGCCAGCAGCGTAATGACAGGACGTCCGGAGACCCAGTACTTC
TRBD2 once TRBJ2-3 TRBV5-8 CASSSGLAGGPTDTQYF TGTGCCAGCAGCTCGGGACTAGCGGGGGGGCCAACAGATACGCAGTATTTT
NA NA TRBJ2-5 TRBV6-1 CASSRGETQYF TGTGCCAGCAGCCGGGGAGAGACCCAGTACTTC
TRBD1 NA TRBJ2-1 TRBV12-5 CASGLVLGGTGAHNEQFF TGTGCTAGTGGTTTGGTACTTGGGGGGACAGGGGCCCACAATGAGCAGTTCTTC
TRBD2 NA TRBJ2-5 TRBV14 CASSRQRGGRETQYF TGTGCCAGCAGCCGTCAGCGGGGGGGCCGCGAGACCCAGTACTTC
TRBD2 NA TRBJ2-5 TRBV4-1 CASSQPRLAGAGSGETQYF TGCGCCAGCAGCCAACCCAGACTAGCGGGGGCCGGGTCGGGAGAGACCCAGTACTTC
TRBD1 NA TRBJ2-5 TRBV11-2 CASSLDDRGHRETQYF TGTGCCAGCAGCTTAGATGACAGGGGGCATCGAGAGACCCAGTACTTC
NA NA TRBJ1-4 TRBV7-9 CASSLVVGGEDEKLFF TGTGCCAGCAGCTTAGTAGTCGGGGGGGAGGATGAAAAACTGTTTTTT
NA once TRBJ1-6 TRBV10-3 CASSDKSSYNSPLHF TGTGCCAGCTCGGACAAGAGCTCCTATAATTCACCCCTCCACTTT
TRBD2 NA TRBJ2-2 TRBV11-3 CASSLELAESTGELFF TGTGCCAGCAGCTTAGAACTAGCGGAGAGCACCGGGGAGCTGTTTTTT
NA NA TRBJ2-7 TRBV5-1 CASSPPAGTYEQYF TGCGCCAGCAGCCCGCCGGCAGGGACCTACGAGCAGTACTTC
TRBD1 NA TRBJ2-5 TRBV29-1 CSASVGTGGETQYF TGCAGCGCCTCCGTCGGGACAGGGGGAGAGACCCAGTACTTC
NA NA TRBJ1-2 TRBV21-1 CASSRGKTNYGYTF TGTGCCAGCAGCCGGGGTAAGACTAACTATGGCTACACCTTC
TRBD1 NA TRBJ2-4 TRBV7-2 CASSLTTRGQGTKNIQYF TGTGCCAGCAGCTTAACAACCCGGGGACAGGGGACCAAAAACATTCAGTACTTC
TRBD1 NA TRBJ1-5 TRBV19 CASSIGWDRGHQPQHF TGTGCCAGTAGTATAGGTTGGGACAGGGGACATCAGCCCCAGCATTTT
NA NA TRBJ1-2 TRBV5-4 CASSLGFLWQGNGYTF TGTGCCAGCAGCTTGGGTTTTTTATGGCAGGGGAATGGCTACACCTTC
NA NA TRBJ2-1 TRBV6-1 CASSEGGSRREQFF TGTGCCAGCAGTGAAGGAGGTAGCCGGCGTGAGCAGTTCTTC